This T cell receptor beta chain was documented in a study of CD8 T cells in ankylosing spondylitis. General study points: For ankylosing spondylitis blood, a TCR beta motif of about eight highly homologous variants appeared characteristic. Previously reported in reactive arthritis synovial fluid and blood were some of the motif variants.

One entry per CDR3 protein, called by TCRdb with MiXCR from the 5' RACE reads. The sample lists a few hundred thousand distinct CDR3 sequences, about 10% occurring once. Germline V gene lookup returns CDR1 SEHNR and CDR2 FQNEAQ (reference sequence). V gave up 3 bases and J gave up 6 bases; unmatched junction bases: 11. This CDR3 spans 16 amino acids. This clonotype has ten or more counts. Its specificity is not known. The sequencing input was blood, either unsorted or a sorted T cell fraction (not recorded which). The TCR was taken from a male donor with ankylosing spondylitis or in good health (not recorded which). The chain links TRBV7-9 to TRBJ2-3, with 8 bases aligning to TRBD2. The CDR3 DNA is TGTGCCAGCAGCTTGTTACGGGAGGGGATCTCGGATACGCAGTATTTT. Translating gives CASSLLREGISDTQYF.